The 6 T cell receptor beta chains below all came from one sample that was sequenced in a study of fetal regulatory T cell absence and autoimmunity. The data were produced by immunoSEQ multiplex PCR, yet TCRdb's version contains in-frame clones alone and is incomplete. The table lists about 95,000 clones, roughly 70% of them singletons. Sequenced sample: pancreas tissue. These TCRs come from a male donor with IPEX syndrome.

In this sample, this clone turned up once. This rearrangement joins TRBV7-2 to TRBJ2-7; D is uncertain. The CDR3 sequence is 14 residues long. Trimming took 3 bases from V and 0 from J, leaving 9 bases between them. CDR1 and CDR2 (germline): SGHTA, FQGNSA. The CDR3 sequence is CASSLSRSSYEQYF. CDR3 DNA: TGTGCCAGCAGCTTGTCGAGGAGCTCCTACGAGCAGTACTTC.

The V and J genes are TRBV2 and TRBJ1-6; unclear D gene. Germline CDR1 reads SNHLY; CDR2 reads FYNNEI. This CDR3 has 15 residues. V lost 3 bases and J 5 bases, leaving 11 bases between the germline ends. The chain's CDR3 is CASSDDRVNNSPLHF. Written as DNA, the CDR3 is TGTGCCAGCAGTGACGACCGGGTTAATAATTCACCCCTCCACTTT. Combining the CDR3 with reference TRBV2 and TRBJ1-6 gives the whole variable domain EPEVTQTPSHQVTQMGQEVILRCVPISNHLYFYWYRQILGQKVEFLVSFYNNEISEKSEIFDDQFSVERPDGSNFTLKIRSTKLEDSAMYFCASSDDRVNNSPLHFGNGTRLTVT.

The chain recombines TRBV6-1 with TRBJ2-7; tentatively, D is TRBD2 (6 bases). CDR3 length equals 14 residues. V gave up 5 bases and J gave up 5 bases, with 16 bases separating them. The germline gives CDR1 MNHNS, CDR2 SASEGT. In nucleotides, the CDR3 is TGTGCCAGCAGTTATCGGCGGGGTTACCACGAGCAGTACTTC. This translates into CASSYRRGYHEQYF.

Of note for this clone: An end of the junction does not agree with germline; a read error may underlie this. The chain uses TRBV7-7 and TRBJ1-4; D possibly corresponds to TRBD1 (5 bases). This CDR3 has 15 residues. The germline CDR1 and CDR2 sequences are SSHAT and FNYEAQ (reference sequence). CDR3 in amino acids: CASSSSTDSNEKLFF. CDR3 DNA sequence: TGTGCTAGCAGCTCGTCGACAGATTCTAATGAAAAACTGTTTTTT.

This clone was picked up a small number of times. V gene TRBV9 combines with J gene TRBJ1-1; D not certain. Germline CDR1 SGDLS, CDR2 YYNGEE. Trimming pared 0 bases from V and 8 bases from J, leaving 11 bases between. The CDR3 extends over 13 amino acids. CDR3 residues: CASSVATSVEAFF. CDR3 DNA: TGTGCCAGCAGCGTAGCTACGTCGGTGGAAGCTTTCTTT.

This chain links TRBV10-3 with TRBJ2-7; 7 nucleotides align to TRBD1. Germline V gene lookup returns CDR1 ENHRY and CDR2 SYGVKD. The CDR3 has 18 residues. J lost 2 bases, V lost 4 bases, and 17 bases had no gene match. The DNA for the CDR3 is TGTGCCATCAGTGGGGCAAGCACAGGGGCTTTGGGTCCCTACGAGCAGTACTTC. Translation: CAISGASTGALGPYEQYF.